Below are 3 T cell receptor beta chains sequenced from a single sample in a study of T cells expressing NK-cell markers. TCRdb reanalyzed the 5' RACE reads and collapses them to one entry per CDR3 protein, without DNA. The sample has 200,000 to 300,000 distinct CDR3 sequences, and its top ten clones hold about 0.4%. Sequencing input: blood T cells: a sorted CD56 or NKG2C T cell subset, CD4+ or CD8+ T cells, or bulk PBMC T cells (not recorded which). The receptors were gathered from a man aged 18 to 30 in good health.

V usage is TRBV13 and J usage is TRBJ2-3; the D call from TCRdb, TRBD2, cannot be confirmed without DNA. Germline V gene lookup returns CDR1 PRHDT and CDR2 FYEKMQ (reference sequence). This CDR3 is 17 amino acids long. The CDR3 sequence is CASSYSRLRGFLDTQYF.

V and J are TRBV7-2 and TRBJ1-2. The CDR3 sequence is 13 residues long. Germline CDR1 SGHTA, CDR2 FQGNSA. CDR3 amino acids: CASSLSRNNGYTF.

The rearrangement joins TRBV7-9 to TRBJ2-1; TCRdb's D gene call, TRBD2, goes unchecked for lack of DNA. Per germline, CDR1 SEHNR and CDR2 FQNEAQ (reference sequence). CDR3 size: 15 residues. CDR3: CASSLERAGGNEQFF.